These 11 T cell receptor beta chains originate from one sample sequenced in a study of T cell changes during pregnancy in multiple sclerosis. Profiling relied on immunoSEQ multiplex PCR, and the TCRdb table lists in-frame clones only, not all of them. This table has under 65,000 clones, 80% to 95% appearing once. This sample comprised CD4+ T cells from peripheral blood mononuclear cells, obtained in the third trimester of pregnancy. The receptors derive from a female donor with multiple sclerosis, enrolled in a pregnancy study.

This clone has a handful of counts. V usage is TRBV19 and J usage is TRBJ2-2; D not certain. This CDR3 contains 13 residues. V was shortened by 3 bases and J by 7 bases, with 9 bases between the two germline ends. Germline V gene lookup returns CDR1 LNHDA and CDR2 SQIVND (reference sequence). CDR3 residues: CASSIQPSGELFF. The CDR3 region has the DNA TGTGCCAGTAGTATTCAGCCTAGCGGGGAGCTGTTTTTT.

DNA for the CDR3: TGCACCAGCAGCCAACCCCTCCGGGAGGAGGCGGGGGGAAATGAGCAGTTCTTC. It yields the protein CTSSQPLREEAGGNEQFF. J is TRBJ2-1 and V is TRBV1; the table's D call, TRBD2, has no DNA check behind it. TRBV1 is an annotated pseudogene. The CDR3 runs to 18 residues.

The DNA for the CDR3 is TGTGCCAGTAGATGGAGGACGCGGGACACTGAAGCTTTCTTT. Residues: CASRWRTRDTEAFF. This chain links TRBV19 with TRBJ1-1, with unresolved D. The CDR3 has 14 amino acids. V lost 6 bases to trimming and J lost 3 bases, with 14 bases between them. In germline, CDR1 is LNHDA, CDR2 SQIVND (reference sequence). Full variable domain (rest looked up from reference TRBV19 and TRBJ1-1): DGGITQSPKYLFRKEGQNVTLSCEQNLNHDAMYWYRQDPGQGLRLIYYSQIVNDFQKGDIAEGYSVSREKKESFPLTVTSAQKNPTAFYLCASRWRTRDTEAFFGQGTRLTVV.

The chain has TRBV7-9 and TRBJ2-1, with TRBD1 as a possible D gene (6 bases). The length of the CDR3 is 14 residues. Germline CDR1 SEHNR, CDR2 FQNEAQ (reference sequence). Deletions cut 4 bases from V and 6 bases from J, with 13 bases between. As DNA, the CDR3 is TGTGCCAGCAGCTCAAGGACAGCCTCCAATGAGCAGTTCTTC. Encoded protein: CASSSRTASNEQFF. Full variable domain (outside the CDR3, taken from reference TRBV7-9 and TRBJ2-1): DTGVSQNPRHKITKRGQNVTFRCDPISEHNRLYWYRQTLGQGPEFLTYFQNEAQLEKSRLLSDRFSAERPKGSFSTLEIQRTEQGDSAMYLCASSSRTASNEQFFGPGTRLTVL.

The chain carries TRBV10-3 and TRBJ1-2; D call uncertain. The CDR3 runs 14 residues. The germline V gene has CDR1 ENHRY and CDR2 SYGVKD. V was pared by 3 bases and J by 0 bases, with 8 bases between. This CDR3 is CAISDSQSNYGYTF. For the CDR3, the DNA is TGTGCCATCAGTGACAGTCAATCTAACTATGGCTACACCTTC.

J is TRBJ2-5 and V is TRBV9, with 7 positions matching TRBD2. Germline V gives CDR1 SGDLS, CDR2 YYNGEE. Losses at the gene ends were 3 bases for V and 1 base for J; bases not matched to a gene: 9. The CDR3 contains 16 residues. The CDR3 DNA reads as TGTGCCAGCAGCGCTCTTGGGGAGGGGAGCCAAGAGACCCAGTACTTC. Translating it yields CASSALGEGSQETQYF.

The gene calls are TRBV5-1 and TRBJ2-1; D is perhaps TRBD2 (6 bases). The CDR3 has 15 residues. Trimming cost V 2 bases and J 2 bases, with 11 bases left between them. Germline loops: CDR1 SGHRS, CDR2 YFSETQ. The CDR3 DNA reads TGCGCCAGCAGCTTCCCCGGGGGAGCCTACAATGAGCAGTTCTTC. Its protein is CASSFPGGAYNEQFF.

The CDR3: CASSLTTGNSGNTIYF. The CDR3 nucleotides read TGCGCCAGCAGCTTAACTACAGGGAACTCTGGAAACACCATATATTTT. The rearrangement links TRBV5-1 to TRBJ1-3; possibly TRBD1 for D (6 bases). CDR3 length equals 16 residues. The germline V gene has CDR1 SGHRS and CDR2 YFSETQ. The V end was cut by 2 bases, the J end by 0 bases, with 12 bases between.

The V and J genes are TRBV4-1 and TRBJ1-6; TRBD1 is a possible D gene (6 bases). Germline CDR1 reads MGHRA; CDR2 reads YSYEKL. This CDR3 has 18 amino acids. Between the trimmed V and J ends, which lost 1 base and 5 bases, there was a span of 18 bases. Here the CDR3 reads CASSQGLPWTADNSPLHF. Here the CDR3 DNA reads TGCGCCAGCAGCCAAGGCTTACCTTGGACAGCAGATAATTCACCCCTCCACTTT.

V usage is TRBV9 and J usage is TRBJ1-5; 7 bases map to TRBD1. Losses at the gene ends were 4 bases for V and 4 bases for J; bases not matched to a gene: 8. The germline gives CDR1 SGDLS, CDR2 YYNGEE. The CDR3 spans 15 residues. CDR3 DNA: TGTGCCAGCAGCCGAGACGGACAGGCGAATCAGCCCCAGCATTTT. It codes for CASSRDGQANQPQHF. The full variable domain, completed using reference TRBV9 and TRBJ1-5, is DSGVTQTPKHLITATGQRVTLRCSPRSGDLSVYWYQQSLDQGLQFLIQYYNGEERAKGNILERFSAQQFPDLHSELNLSSLELGDSALYFCASSRDGQANQPQHFGDGTRLSIL.

The chain recombines TRBV25-1 with TRBJ2-7, with 8 bases lining up with TRBD2. The CDR3 totals 14 residues. In germline, CDR1 is MGHDK, CDR2 SYGVNS. The ends lost 1 base at V and 7 bases at J; junction bases unmatched: 6. Here the CDR3 DNA reads TGTGCCAGCAGTGAATCGGGGGGGGTGAGTGAGCAGTACTTC. Translation gives CASSESGGVSEQYF.